A single sample gave rise to the 2 T cell receptor beta chains below, sequenced in a study of T-cell memory formation after mild COVID-19 (dated by TCRdb to about 2021). Libraries came from 5' RACE. Sequencing used an Illumina NovaSeq 6000. TCRdb trimmed public reads at Q25 via fastp, called clones via MiXCR and kept in-frame beta chains. Rows are combined by CDR3 protein, so each entry shows the most common genes and DNA. For this sample the table gives under 600,000 distinct CDR3 sequences, of which about 20% were detected only once. The top ten clonotypes cover roughly 8.3% of the sample. The sequenced sample was PBMCs or a T cell subset sorted from them (not recorded which). These receptors were taken from an adult woman who had mild COVID-19 (a few samples of this study predate the infection). The sample titles of this study are shuffled in the database, so cell type and time point are left out; the donor was told from shared clones.

CDR3 DNA sequence: TGCAGCGTTGCCCCAGGTTCGGGGAACTATGGCTACACCTTC. Translating gives CSVAPGSGNYGYTF. J is TRBJ1-2 and V is TRBV29-1; no reliable D call. The CDR3 covers 14 residues. CDR1 and CDR2 (germline): SQVTM, ANQGSEA. V lost 4 bases and J 2 bases, leaving 14 bases between the germline ends.

This clonotype was counted only a few times. The CDR3: CASTVPTGTGPLGYGYTF. CDR3 DNA sequence: TGTGCCAGCACAGTCCCGACCGGGACAGGACCGCTCGGCTATGGCTACACCTTC. This chain joins TRBV27 and TRBJ1-2; TRBD1 aligns across 8 bases. The length of the CDR3 is 18 residues. V lost 7 bases and J lost 4; bases outside the gene matches: 20. In germline, CDR1 is MNHEY, CDR2 SMNVEV (reference sequence).